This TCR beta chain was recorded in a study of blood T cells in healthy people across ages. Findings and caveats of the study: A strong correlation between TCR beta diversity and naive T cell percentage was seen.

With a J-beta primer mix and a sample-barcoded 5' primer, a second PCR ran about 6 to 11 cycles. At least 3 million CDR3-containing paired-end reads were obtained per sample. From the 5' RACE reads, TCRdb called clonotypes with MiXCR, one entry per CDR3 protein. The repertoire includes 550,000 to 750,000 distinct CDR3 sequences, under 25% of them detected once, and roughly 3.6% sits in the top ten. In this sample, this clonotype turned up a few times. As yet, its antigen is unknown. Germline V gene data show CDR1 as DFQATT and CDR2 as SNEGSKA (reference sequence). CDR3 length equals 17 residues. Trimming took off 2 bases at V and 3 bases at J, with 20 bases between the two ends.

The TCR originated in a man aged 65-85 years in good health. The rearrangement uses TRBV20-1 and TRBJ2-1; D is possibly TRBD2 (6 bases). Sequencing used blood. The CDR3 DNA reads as TGCAGTGCTAGACCGGCGGCAACTAGCAGCCACTACAATGAGCAGTTCTTC. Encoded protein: CSARPAATSSHYNEQFF.